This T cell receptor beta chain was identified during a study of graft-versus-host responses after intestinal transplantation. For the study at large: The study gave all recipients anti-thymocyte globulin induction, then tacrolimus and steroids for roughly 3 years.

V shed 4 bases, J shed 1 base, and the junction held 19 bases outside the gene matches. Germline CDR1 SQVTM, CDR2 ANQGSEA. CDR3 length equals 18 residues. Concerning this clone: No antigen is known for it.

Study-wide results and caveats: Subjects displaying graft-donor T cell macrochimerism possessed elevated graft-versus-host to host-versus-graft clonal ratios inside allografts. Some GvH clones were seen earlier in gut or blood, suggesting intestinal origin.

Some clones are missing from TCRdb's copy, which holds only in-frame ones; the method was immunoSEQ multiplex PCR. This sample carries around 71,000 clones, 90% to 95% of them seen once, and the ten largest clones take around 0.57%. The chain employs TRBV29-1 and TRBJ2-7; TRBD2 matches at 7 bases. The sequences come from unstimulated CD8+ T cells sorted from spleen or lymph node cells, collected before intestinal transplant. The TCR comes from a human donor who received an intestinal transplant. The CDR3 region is CSVVRSSMAGVLSYEQYF. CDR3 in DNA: TGCAGCGTTGTTAGATCTTCTATGGCGGGAGTATTGTCCTACGAGCAGTACTTC.